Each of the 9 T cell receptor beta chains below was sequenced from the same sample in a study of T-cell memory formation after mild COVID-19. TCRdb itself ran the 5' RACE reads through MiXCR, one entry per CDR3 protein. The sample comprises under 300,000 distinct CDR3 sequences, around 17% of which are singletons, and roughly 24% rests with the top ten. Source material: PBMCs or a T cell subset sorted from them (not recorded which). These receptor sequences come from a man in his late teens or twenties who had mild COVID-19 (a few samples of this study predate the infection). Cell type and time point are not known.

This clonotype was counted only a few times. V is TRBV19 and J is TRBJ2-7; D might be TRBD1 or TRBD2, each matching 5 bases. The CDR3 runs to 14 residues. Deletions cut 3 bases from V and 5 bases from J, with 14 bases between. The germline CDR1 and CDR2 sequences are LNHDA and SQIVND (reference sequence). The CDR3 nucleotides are TGTGCCAGTAGTATGGCGGGCAGGGTCCACGAGCAGTACTTC. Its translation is CASSMAGRVHEQYF.

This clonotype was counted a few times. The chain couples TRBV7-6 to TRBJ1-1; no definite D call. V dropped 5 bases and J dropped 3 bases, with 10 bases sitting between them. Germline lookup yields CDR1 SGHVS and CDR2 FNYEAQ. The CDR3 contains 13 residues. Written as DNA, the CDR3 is TGTGCCAGCAGCCCATCGGGGTACACTGAAGCTTTCTTT. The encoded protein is CASSPSGYTEAFF.

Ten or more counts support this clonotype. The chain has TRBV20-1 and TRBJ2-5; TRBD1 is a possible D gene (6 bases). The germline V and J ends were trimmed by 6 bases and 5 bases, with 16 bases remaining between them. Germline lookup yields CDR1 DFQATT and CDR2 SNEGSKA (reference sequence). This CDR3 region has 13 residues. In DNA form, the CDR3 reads TGCAGTGCCGACAGGACCCTTGGGGAGACCCAGTACTTC. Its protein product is CSADRTLGETQYF.

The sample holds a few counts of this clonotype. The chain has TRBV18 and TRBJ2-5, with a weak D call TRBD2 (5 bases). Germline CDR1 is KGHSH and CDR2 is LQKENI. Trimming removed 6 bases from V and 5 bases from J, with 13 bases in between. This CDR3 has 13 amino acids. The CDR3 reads CASSLSIAETQYF. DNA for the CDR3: TGTGCCAGCTCTCTCTCGATAGCGGAGACCCAGTACTTC.

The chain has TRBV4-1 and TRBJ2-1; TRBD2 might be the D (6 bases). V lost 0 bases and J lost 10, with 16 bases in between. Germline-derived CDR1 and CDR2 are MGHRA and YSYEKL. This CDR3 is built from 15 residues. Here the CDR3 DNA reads TGCGCCAGCAGCCAAGATCCCGGTGGGAGGTGGGAGCAGTTCTTC. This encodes CASSQDPGGRWEQFF.

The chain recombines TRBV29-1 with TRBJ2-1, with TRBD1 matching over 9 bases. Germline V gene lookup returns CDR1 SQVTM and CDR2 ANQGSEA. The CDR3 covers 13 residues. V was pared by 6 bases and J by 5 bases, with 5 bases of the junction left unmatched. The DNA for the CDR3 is TGCAGCGTGGCCGGGACAGGGAACAATGAGCAGTTCTTC. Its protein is CSVAGTGNNEQFF.

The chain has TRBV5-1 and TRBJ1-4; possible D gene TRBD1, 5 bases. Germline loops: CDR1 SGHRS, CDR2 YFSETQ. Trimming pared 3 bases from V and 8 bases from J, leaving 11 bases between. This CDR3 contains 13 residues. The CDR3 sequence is CASSSGGSEKLFF. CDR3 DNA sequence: TGCGCCAGCAGCTCTGGGGGATCGGAAAAACTGTTTTTT.

In nucleotides, the CDR3 is TGTGCCAGCAGCCCCGAGACTAGCGGGGGGCCAGATACGCAGTATTTT. As protein: CASSPETSGGPDTQYF. V usage is TRBV7-8 and J usage is TRBJ2-3; 13 nucleotides line up with TRBD2. V trimming: 5 bases; J trimming: 4 bases; junction bases outside the gene matches: 6. The germline V gene encodes CDR1 SGHVS and CDR2 FQNEAQ. This CDR3 contains 16 residues.

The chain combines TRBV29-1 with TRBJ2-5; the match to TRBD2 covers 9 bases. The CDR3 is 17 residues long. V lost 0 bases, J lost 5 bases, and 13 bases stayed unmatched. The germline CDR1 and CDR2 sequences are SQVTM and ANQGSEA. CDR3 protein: CSVEDGGRGGPKETQYF. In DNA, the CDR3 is TGCAGCGTTGAAGATGGCGGGAGGGGCGGGCCGAAGGAGACCCAGTACTTC.